This is a list of T cell receptor beta chains from one sample in a study of blood T cell repertoires in COVID-19. Sequencing was performed with immunoSEQ multiplex PCR; in TCRdb, only in-frame clones are kept and a portion is missing. Counted here are 95,000 to 150,000 clones, 87% occurring once; the ten biggest clones make up more than 2%. Sequenced: peripheral blood. Every receptor here comes from a woman aged 45-59 years with acute or convalescent COVID-19. Both conserved end residues are part of each CDR3. D genes are given only for firm matches. The listing skips clone size in some rows; elsewhere it reads once, few, many or a size class.

d_call: TRBD1
j_call: TRBJ2-4
v_call: TRBV2
clone_size: .
cdr3_nt: TGTGCCAGCAGCGACCCGGGACAGGGGGCCAAAAACATTCAGTACTTC
cdr3_aa: CASSDPGQGAKNIQYF

d_call: .
j_call: TRBJ1-6
v_call: TRBV4-3
clone_size: .
cdr3_nt: TGCGCCAGCAGCCATTCGGGCTCCTATAATTCACCCCTCCACTTT
cdr3_aa: CASSHSGSYNSPLHF

d_call: .
j_call: TRBJ1-3
v_call: TRBV30
clone_size: .
cdr3_nt: TGTGCCTGGAGTGTACGGCTCCCAGGGGCGAAGGGAAACACCATATATTTT
cdr3_aa: CAWSVRLPGAKGNTIYF

d_call: TRBD2
j_call: TRBJ2-1
v_call: TRBV6-5
clone_size: .
cdr3_nt: TGTGCCAGCAGCCATAGCGGGGGTACCTACAATGAGCAGTTCTTC
cdr3_aa: CASSHSGGTYNEQFF

d_call: TRBD1
j_call: TRBJ2-7
v_call: TRBV7-8
clone_size: once
cdr3_nt: TGTGCCAGCAGCCGACAGGGTAGAGACGAGCAGTACTTC
cdr3_aa: CASSRQGRDEQYF

d_call: TRBD1
j_call: TRBJ2-7
v_call: TRBV5-1
clone_size: .
cdr3_nt: TGCGCCAGCAGCTTCGTAACCGGGACAGGATTATCCTACGAGCAGTACTTC
cdr3_aa: CASSFVTGTGLSYEQYF

d_call: .
j_call: TRBJ2-7
v_call: TRBV7-2
clone_size: .
cdr3_nt: TGTGCCAGCAGCCCCGACAGATACGAGCAGTACTTC
cdr3_aa: CASSPDRYEQYF

d_call: .
j_call: TRBJ2-3
v_call: TRBV24-1
clone_size: .
cdr3_nt: TGTGCCACCAGTGTGGGGGGGGCCGTGCCCACAGATACGCAGTATTTT
cdr3_aa: CATSVGGAVPTDTQYF

d_call: TRBD2
j_call: TRBJ2-2
v_call: TRBV27
clone_size: .
cdr3_nt: TGTGCCAGCAGTTTAGGGACTAGCGGATACACCGGGGAGCTGTTTTTT
cdr3_aa: CASSLGTSGYTGELFF

d_call: .
j_call: TRBJ1-6
v_call: TRBV11-2
clone_size: .
cdr3_nt: TGTGCCAGCAGATCCATGGCAGGGGATTCACCCCTCCACTTT
cdr3_aa: CASRSMAGDSPLHF

d_call: .
j_call: TRBJ2-1
v_call: TRBV6-2/TRBV6-3
clone_size: .
cdr3_nt: TGTGCCAGCAGTTACTCCCCCCCCGGGGGTGTGTACAATGAGCAGTTCTTC
cdr3_aa: CASSYSPPGGVYNEQFF

d_call: .
j_call: TRBJ2-2
v_call: TRBV2
clone_size: .
cdr3_nt: TGTGCCAGCAGTGAATGGGCAGGTCCCTTCACCGGGGAGCTGTTTTTT
cdr3_aa: CASSEWAGPFTGELFF

d_call: .
j_call: TRBJ2-5
v_call: TRBV12-3/TRBV12-4
clone_size: .
cdr3_nt: TGTGCCAGCAGTTCACAAGAGACCCAGTACTTC
cdr3_aa: CASSSQETQYF

d_call: TRBD1
j_call: TRBJ1-2
v_call: TRBV5-1
clone_size: .
cdr3_nt: TGCGCCAGCAGCTCAGGGGGGACAGGGGATTATGGCTACACCTTC
cdr3_aa: CASSSGGTGDYGYTF

d_call: TRBD2
j_call: TRBJ2-7
v_call: TRBV9
clone_size: .
cdr3_nt: TGTGCCAGCAGCGGTAGCGGGAGGGGGGAGCAGTACTTC
cdr3_aa: CASSGSGRGEQYF

d_call: TRBD1
j_call: TRBJ1-2
v_call: TRBV7-2
clone_size: .
cdr3_nt: TGTGCCAGCAGCCGGGGATGGGGACAGGGGTATGGCTACACCTTC
cdr3_aa: CASSRGWGQGYGYTF

d_call: TRBD2
j_call: TRBJ2-3
v_call: TRBV27
clone_size: .
cdr3_nt: TGTGCCAGCAGTTTAGGACTAGCGGCCCAGGGTACGCAGTATTTT
cdr3_aa: CASSLGLAAQGTQYF

d_call: .
j_call: TRBJ2-5
v_call: TRBV9
clone_size: .
cdr3_nt: TGTGCCAGCAGCGTAGCTGATAGCCCAGCCCAAGAGACCCAGTACTTC
cdr3_aa: CASSVADSPAQETQYF

d_call: TRBD1
j_call: TRBJ1-3
v_call: TRBV7-2
clone_size: once
cdr3_nt: TGTGCCAGCAGCTTTGTGGGTGTCAGGGGGGCTGGAAACACCATATATTTT
cdr3_aa: CASSFVGVRGAGNTIYF

d_call: TRBD1
j_call: TRBJ2-4
v_call: TRBV3-1/TRBV3-2
clone_size: .
cdr3_nt: TGTGCCAGCAGCCAAGAATGGGACAGGGAGAAACTAGGCAAAAACATTCAGTACTTC
cdr3_aa: CASSQEWDREKLGKNIQYF

d_call: .
j_call: TRBJ2-1
v_call: TRBV5-1
clone_size: .
cdr3_nt: TGCGCCAGCAGCTTCGGGCAGGGGGGTACCTACAATGAGCAGTTCTTC
cdr3_aa: CASSFGQGGTYNEQFF

d_call: .
j_call: TRBJ2-3
v_call: TRBV12-5
clone_size: .
cdr3_nt: TGTGCTAATGGGGCTGGAGTTACGCAGTATTTT
cdr3_aa: CANGAGVTQYF

d_call: .
j_call: TRBJ2-6
v_call: TRBV2
clone_size: .
cdr3_nt: TGTGCCAGCACCTTCCTCTCTGGGGCCAACGTCCTGACTTTC
cdr3_aa: CASTFLSGANVLTF

d_call: .
j_call: TRBJ2-1
v_call: TRBV7-2
clone_size: .
cdr3_nt: TGTGCCAGCAGCGTTTACAGGGACATAGAGCAGTTCTTC
cdr3_aa: CASSVYRDIEQFF

d_call: TRBD2
j_call: TRBJ2-5
v_call: TRBV2
clone_size: .
cdr3_nt: TGTGCCAGCAGTGGACTAGCGGGGGGGCGAGAGACCCAGTACTTC
cdr3_aa: CASSGLAGGRETQYF

d_call: TRBD1
j_call: TRBJ1-2
v_call: TRBV27
clone_size: once
cdr3_nt: TGTGCCAGCAGTTCCCCCCGGACAGGATGGTATGGCTACACCTTC
cdr3_aa: CASSSPRTGWYGYTF

d_call: TRBD1
j_call: TRBJ1-2
v_call: TRBV12-3/TRBV12-4
clone_size: .
cdr3_nt: TGTGCCAGCAGTTCGCAGGGGGCAGGAGGCTACACCTTC
cdr3_aa: CASSSQGAGGYTF

d_call: .
j_call: TRBJ1-1
v_call: TRBV29-1
clone_size: few
cdr3_nt: TGCAGCGTTGGTAGGAGCAGTGGCACTGAAGCTTTCTTT
cdr3_aa: CSVGRSSGTEAFF

d_call: .
j_call: TRBJ1-1
v_call: TRBV3-1/TRBV3-2
clone_size: .
cdr3_nt: TGTGCCAGCAGCCAAGATGGGCAGGGACTATCTACTGAAGCTTTCTTT
cdr3_aa: CASSQDGQGLSTEAFF

d_call: TRBD1
j_call: TRBJ1-1
v_call: TRBV6-5
clone_size: few
cdr3_nt: TGTGCCAGCAGTTACTCATGGGGACAGCTGAACACTGAAGCTTTCTTT
cdr3_aa: CASSYSWGQLNTEAFF

d_call: .
j_call: TRBJ1-5
v_call: TRBV12-3/TRBV12-4
clone_size: few
cdr3_nt: TGTGCCAGCACCTCTGGGGCTGGGCAGCCCCAGCATTTT
cdr3_aa: CASTSGAGQPQHF

d_call: .
j_call: TRBJ2-1
v_call: TRBV3-1/TRBV3-2
clone_size: .
cdr3_nt: TGTGCCAGCAGCCAAGGCTCTACCGCCTACAATGAGCAGTTCTTC
cdr3_aa: CASSQGSTAYNEQFF

d_call: .
j_call: TRBJ1-2
v_call: TRBV10-3
clone_size: .
cdr3_nt: TGTGCCATCAGTGAGTCCGAGAGCTATGGCTACACCTTC
cdr3_aa: CAISESESYGYTF

d_call: TRBD1
j_call: TRBJ2-7
v_call: TRBV5-1
clone_size: once
cdr3_nt: TGCGCCTCTCAAAAAGGCGGGACAGGGTTCTACGAGCAGTACTTC
cdr3_aa: CASQKGGTGFYEQYF

d_call: .
j_call: TRBJ1-1
v_call: TRBV3-1/TRBV3-2
clone_size: .
cdr3_nt: TGTGCCAGCAGCCCTACCGAGAACACTGAAGCTTTCTTT
cdr3_aa: CASSPTENTEAFF

d_call: .
j_call: TRBJ1-4
v_call: TRBV6-6
clone_size: once
cdr3_nt: TGTGCCAGCAGCAGAAGCCGTGTCAGGGAAGGAGAAAAACTGTTTTTT
cdr3_aa: CASSRSRVREGEKLFF

d_call: .
j_call: TRBJ1-4
v_call: TRBV10-3
clone_size: .
cdr3_nt: TGTGCCATCAGTGAGGGGCAGGATGCTAATGAAAAACTGTTTTTT
cdr3_aa: CAISEGQDANEKLFF

d_call: .
j_call: TRBJ2-7
v_call: TRBV18
clone_size: .
cdr3_nt: TGTGCCAGCTCACCACAACAGGAGACCTACGAGCAGTACTTC
cdr3_aa: CASSPQQETYEQYF

d_call: .
j_call: TRBJ1-5
v_call: TRBV6-6
clone_size: .
cdr3_nt: TGTGCCAGCAGTTACGTCTCTAGGGGCCGGAATCAGCCCCAGCATTTT
cdr3_aa: CASSYVSRGRNQPQHF

d_call: TRBD1
j_call: TRBJ2-5
v_call: TRBV19
clone_size: .
cdr3_nt: TGTGCCAGTAGTCCGGACAGGGCAGAGACCCAGTACTTC
cdr3_aa: CASSPDRAETQYF

d_call: .
j_call: TRBJ1-5
v_call: TRBV6-2/TRBV6-3
clone_size: .
cdr3_nt: TGTGCCAGCAGTACCTACAGGACCTATAGCAATCAGCCCCAGCATTTT
cdr3_aa: CASSTYRTYSNQPQHF

d_call: .
j_call: TRBJ1-2
v_call: TRBV2
clone_size: few
cdr3_nt: TGTGCCAGCGTCGAGAACTATGGCTACACCTTC
cdr3_aa: CASVENYGYTF

d_call: .
j_call: TRBJ1-2
v_call: TRBV25-1
clone_size: .
cdr3_nt: TGTGCCAGCAGTGAGAGGGACTCAGGCTATGGCTACACCTTC
cdr3_aa: CASSERDSGYGYTF